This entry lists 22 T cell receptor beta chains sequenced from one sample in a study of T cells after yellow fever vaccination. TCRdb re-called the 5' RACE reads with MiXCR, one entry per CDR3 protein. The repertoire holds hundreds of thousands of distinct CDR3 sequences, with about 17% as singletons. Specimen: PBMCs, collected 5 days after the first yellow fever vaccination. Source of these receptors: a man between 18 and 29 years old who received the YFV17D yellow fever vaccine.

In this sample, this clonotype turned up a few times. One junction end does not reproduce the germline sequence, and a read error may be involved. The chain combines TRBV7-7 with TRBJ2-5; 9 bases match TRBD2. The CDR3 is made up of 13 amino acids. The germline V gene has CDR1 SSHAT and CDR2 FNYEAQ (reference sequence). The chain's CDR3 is CASSRTSEQTQYF. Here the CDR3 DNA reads TGTGCTAGCAGCCGGACTAGCGAACAGACCCAGTACTTC.

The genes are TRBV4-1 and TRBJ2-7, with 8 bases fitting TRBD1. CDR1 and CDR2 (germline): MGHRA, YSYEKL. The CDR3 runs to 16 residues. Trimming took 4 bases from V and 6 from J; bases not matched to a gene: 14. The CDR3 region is CASSRHLSDRDAEQYF. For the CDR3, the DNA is TGCGCCAGCAGCCGCCATCTATCGGACAGGGACGCCGAGCAGTACTTC.

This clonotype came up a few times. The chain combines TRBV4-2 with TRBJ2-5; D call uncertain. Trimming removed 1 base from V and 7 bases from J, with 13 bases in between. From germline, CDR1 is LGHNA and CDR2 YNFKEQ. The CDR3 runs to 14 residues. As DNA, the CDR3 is TGTGCCAGCAGCCAAGTTGAACCTGAAAGGACCCAGTACTTC. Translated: CASSQVEPERTQYF.

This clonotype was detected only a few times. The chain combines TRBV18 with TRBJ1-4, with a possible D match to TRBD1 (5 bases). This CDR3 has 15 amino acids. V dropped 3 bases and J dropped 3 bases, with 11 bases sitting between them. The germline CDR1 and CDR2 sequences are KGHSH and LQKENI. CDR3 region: CASSPSRGANEKLFF. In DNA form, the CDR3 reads TGTGCCAGCTCACCGTCAAGGGGTGCTAATGAAAAACTGTTTTTT.

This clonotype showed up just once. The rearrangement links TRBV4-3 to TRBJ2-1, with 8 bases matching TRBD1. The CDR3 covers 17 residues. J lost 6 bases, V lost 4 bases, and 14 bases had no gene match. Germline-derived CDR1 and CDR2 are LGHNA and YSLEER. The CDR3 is CASSRDRGQGASNEQFF. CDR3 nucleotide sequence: TGCGCCAGCAGCCGCGACCGTGGACAGGGAGCGTCCAATGAGCAGTTCTTC.

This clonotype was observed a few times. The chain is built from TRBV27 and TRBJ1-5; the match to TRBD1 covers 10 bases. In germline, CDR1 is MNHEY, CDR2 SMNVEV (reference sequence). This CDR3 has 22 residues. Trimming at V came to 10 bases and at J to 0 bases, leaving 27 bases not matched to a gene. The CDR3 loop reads CATNLSGTGVYTTDYSNQPQHF. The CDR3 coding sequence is TGTGCCACGAATTTATCCGGGACAGGGGTCTACACAACCGATTATAGCAATCAGCCCCAGCATTTT.

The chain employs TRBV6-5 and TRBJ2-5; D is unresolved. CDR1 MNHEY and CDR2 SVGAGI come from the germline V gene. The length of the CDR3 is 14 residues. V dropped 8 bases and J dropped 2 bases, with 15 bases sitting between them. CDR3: CASALEYVQETQYF. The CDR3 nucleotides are TGTGCCAGCGCGCTAGAATACGTACAAGAGACCCAGTACTTC.

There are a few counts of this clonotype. As DNA, the CDR3 is TGTGCCATCACCGGGTCCGGGACTGAAGCTTTCTTT. It is translated as CAITGSGTEAFF. The chain couples TRBV10-3 to TRBJ1-1; D is uncertain. CDR3 length: 12 amino acids. Germline CDR1 and CDR2: ENHRY and SYGVKD. Trimming pared 7 bases from V and 5 bases from J, leaving 11 bases between.

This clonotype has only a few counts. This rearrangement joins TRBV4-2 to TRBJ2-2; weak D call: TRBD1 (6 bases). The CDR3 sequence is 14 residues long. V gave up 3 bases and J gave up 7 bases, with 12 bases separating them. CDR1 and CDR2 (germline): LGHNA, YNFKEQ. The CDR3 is CASSHSPGVGELFF. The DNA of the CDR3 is TGTGCCAGCAGCCATTCCCCAGGGGTCGGGGAGCTGTTTTTT.

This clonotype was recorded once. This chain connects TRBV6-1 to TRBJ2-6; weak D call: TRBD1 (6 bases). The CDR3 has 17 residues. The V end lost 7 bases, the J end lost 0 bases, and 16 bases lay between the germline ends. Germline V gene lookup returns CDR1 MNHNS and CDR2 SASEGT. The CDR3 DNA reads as TGTGCCAGCAACCGAAATAAGGACAGCTCTGGGGCCAACGTCCTGACTTTC. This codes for CASNRNKDSSGANVLTF.

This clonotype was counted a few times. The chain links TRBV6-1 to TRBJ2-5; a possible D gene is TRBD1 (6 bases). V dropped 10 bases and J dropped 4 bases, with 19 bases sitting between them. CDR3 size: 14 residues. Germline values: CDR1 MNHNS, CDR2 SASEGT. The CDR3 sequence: CATGARPSGETQYF. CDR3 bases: TGTGCCACAGGGGCCCGACCCAGCGGAGAGACCCAGTACTTC.

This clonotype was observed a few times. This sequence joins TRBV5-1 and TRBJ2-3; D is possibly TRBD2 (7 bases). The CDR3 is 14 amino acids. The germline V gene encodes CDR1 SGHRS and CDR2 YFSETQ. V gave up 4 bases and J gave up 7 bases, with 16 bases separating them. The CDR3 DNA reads TGCGCCAGCAGCATACGGGGGGCCCGAAATACGCAGTATTTT. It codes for CASSIRGARNTQYF.

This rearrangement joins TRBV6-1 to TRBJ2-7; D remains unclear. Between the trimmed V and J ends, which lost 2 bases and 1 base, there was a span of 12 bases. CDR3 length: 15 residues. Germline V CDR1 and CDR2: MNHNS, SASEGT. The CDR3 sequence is CASSEKDAQSYEQYV. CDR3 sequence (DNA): TGTGCCAGCAGTGAAAAGGATGCCCAGTCCTACGAGCAGTACGTC.

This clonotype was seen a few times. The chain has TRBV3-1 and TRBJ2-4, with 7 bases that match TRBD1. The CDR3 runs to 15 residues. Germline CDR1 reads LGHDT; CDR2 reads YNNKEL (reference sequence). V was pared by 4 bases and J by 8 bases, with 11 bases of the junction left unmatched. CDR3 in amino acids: CASSLANRDSDIQYF. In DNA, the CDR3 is TGTGCCAGCAGCCTCGCAAACCGGGACAGTGACATTCAGTACTTC.

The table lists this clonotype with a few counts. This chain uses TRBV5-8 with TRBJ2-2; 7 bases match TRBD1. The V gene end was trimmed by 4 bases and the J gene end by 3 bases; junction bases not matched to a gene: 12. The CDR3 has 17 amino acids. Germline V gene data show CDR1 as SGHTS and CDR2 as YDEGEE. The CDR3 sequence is CASSGGFGTDYTGELFF. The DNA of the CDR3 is TGTGCCAGCAGCGGCGGTTTTGGGACAGACTACACCGGGGAGCTGTTTTTT.

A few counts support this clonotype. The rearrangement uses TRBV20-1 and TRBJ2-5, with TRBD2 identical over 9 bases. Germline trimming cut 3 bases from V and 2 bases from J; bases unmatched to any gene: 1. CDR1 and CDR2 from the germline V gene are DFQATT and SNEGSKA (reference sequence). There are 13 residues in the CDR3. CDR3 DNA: TGCAGTGCTAGCCTAGCGGGGCAAGAGACCCAGTACTTC. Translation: CSASLAGQETQYF.

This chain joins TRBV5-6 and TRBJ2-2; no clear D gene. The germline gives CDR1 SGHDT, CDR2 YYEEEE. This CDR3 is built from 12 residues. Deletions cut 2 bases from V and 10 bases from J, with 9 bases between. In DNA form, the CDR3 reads TGTGCCAGCAGCTTTTCAGGCGTGGAGCTGTTTTTT. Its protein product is CASSFSGVELFF.

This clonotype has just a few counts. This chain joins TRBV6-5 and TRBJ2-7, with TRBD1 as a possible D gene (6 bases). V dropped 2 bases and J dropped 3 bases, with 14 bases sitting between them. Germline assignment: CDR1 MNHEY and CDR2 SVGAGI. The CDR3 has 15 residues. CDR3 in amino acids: CASSYAGGGIYEQYF. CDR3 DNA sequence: TGTGCCAGCAGTTACGCTGGGGGCGGAATCTACGAGCAGTACTTC.

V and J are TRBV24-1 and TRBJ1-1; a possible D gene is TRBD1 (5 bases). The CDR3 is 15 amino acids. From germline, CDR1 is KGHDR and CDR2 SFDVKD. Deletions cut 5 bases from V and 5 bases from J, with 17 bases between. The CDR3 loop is CATSAPSGGETEAFF. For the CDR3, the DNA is TGTGCCACCAGTGCCCCTTCCGGGGGAGAAACTGAAGCTTTCTTT.

The CDR3 DNA reads TGTGCCAGCACCTACGATGGCCGTCTAAACAATGAGCAGTTCTTC. Translated: CASTYDGRLNNEQFF. V usage is TRBV12-3 or TRBV12-4 and J usage is TRBJ2-1; D gene uncertain. The CDR3 loop spans 15 amino acids. V gave up 7 bases and J gave up 5 bases, with 18 bases separating them.

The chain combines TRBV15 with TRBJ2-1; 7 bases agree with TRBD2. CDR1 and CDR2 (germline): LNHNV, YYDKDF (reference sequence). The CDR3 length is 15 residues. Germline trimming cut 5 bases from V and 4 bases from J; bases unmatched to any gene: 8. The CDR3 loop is CATSSKRGAYNEQFF. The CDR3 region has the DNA TGTGCCACCAGCTCGAAGCGGGGTGCTTACAATGAGCAGTTCTTC.

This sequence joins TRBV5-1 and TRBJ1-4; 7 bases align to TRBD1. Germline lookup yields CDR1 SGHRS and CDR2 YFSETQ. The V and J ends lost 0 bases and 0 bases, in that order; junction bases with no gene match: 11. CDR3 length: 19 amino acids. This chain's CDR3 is CASSLGGDSPSATNEKLFF. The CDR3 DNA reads TGCGCCAGCAGCTTGGGGGGGGACAGCCCGAGCGCAACTAATGAAAAACTGTTTTTT.